A single sample is the source of the 9 T cell receptor beta chains below, sequenced in a study of T cell changes during pregnancy in multiple sclerosis. Sequencing used immunoSEQ multiplex PCR; TCRdb keeps in-frame clones, though not all of them. The sample lists about 29,000 clones, about 89% occurring once. The source material was CD8+ T cells from peripheral blood mononuclear cells, sampled after pregnancy. Receptors were obtained from a female donor with multiple sclerosis, enrolled in a pregnancy study.

The chain recombines TRBV9 with TRBJ2-7, with 8 nucleotides matching TRBD2. The CDR3 totals 14 residues. The germline CDR1 and CDR2 sequences are SGDLS and YYNGEE. V shed 2 bases, J shed 2 bases, and the junction held 3 bases outside the gene matches. CDR3 in amino acids: CASSVGSGTYEQYF. In DNA form, the CDR3 reads TGTGCCAGCAGCGTGGGTAGCGGGACCTACGAGCAGTACTTC.

The chain couples TRBV4-3 to TRBJ1-2; D remains unclear. Germline CDR1 and CDR2: LGHNA and YSLEER. This CDR3 comprises 15 residues. The V and J ends lost 0 bases and 4 bases respectively, with 12 bases between them. CDR3 coding DNA: TGCGCCAGCAGCCAAGATTCCGGGTCTGGCTATGGCTACACCTTC. Protein product: CASSQDSGSGYGYTF.

The V gene is TRBV13, the J gene TRBJ2-1; 7 bases line up with TRBD1. Germline V gene lookup returns CDR1 PRHDT and CDR2 FYEKMQ (reference sequence). The CDR3 consists of 14 residues. The V gene end was trimmed by 3 bases and the J gene end by 6 bases; junction bases not matched to a gene: 5. The DNA for the CDR3 is TGTGCCAGCAGCTTCCGGGACAGATTCAATGAGCAGTTCTTC. Its translation: CASSFRDRFNEQFF.

A note on this clone: One end of the junction fails to match germline, which may point to a read error. The V and J genes are TRBV6-5 and TRBJ2-1; D is uncertain. The germline V gene has CDR1 MNHEY and CDR2 SVGAGI. The CDR3 loop spans 13 amino acids. This CDR3 is CVSSYSRVNEQFF. The CDR3 nucleotides are TGTGTCAGCAGTTACTCGAGAGTGAATGAGCAGTTCTTC.

CDR3 DNA: TGTGCCAGTAGCCTCAGCCCACTAAGTGGCTACACCTTC. It specifies CASSLSPLSGYTF. This chain links TRBV19 with TRBJ1-2; D remains ambiguous. Trimming left V 6 bases short and J 7 bases short, with 15 bases between. The CDR3 consists of 13 residues. CDR1 is LNHDA, CDR2 SQIVND, per germline (reference sequence).

The rearrangement uses TRBV4-3 and TRBJ2-1; TRBD2 aligns across 11 bases. CDR1 is LGHNA and CDR2 is YSLEER in the germline V gene. With 3 bases clipped from V and 7 bases from J, the junction kept 5 bases outside the gene matches. The CDR3 spans 15 residues. In DNA form, the CDR3 reads TGCGCCAGCAGCCAGGGGGGACTAGCGGATAATGAGCAGTTCTTC. It codes for CASSQGGLADNEQFF.

V usage is TRBV27 and J usage is TRBJ2-2, with 7 bases aligning to TRBD2. Germline loops: CDR1 MNHEY, CDR2 SMNVEV (reference sequence). The CDR3 is 15 amino acids. The trim removed 2 bases at V and 3 bases at J, leaving 3 bases unmatched. The CDR3 loop is CASSLRREYTGELFF. The CDR3 coding sequence is TGTGCCAGCAGTTTACGGCGGGAGTACACCGGGGAGCTGTTTTTT.

The J gene is TRBJ2-1, the V gene TRBV5-5; the match to TRBD2 covers 13 bases. Trimming removed 2 bases from V and 0 bases from J; junction bases left unmatched: 5. The CDR3 spans 18 residues. Germline CDR1 SGHKS, CDR2 YYEKEE (reference sequence). The DNA of the CDR3 is TGTGCCAGCAGCTTTCCGGGACTAGCGGGAAGCTCCTACAATGAGCAGTTCTTC. Translated, it gives CASSFPGLAGSSYNEQFF.

The rearrangement joins TRBV5-1 to TRBJ2-4; 10 bases are a match to TRBD2. CDR3 length: 20 residues. Germline assignment: CDR1 SGHRS and CDR2 YFSETQ. V gave up 0 bases and J gave up 1 base; unmatched junction bases: 13. This CDR3 reads CASSLDLAGAGGLAKNIQYF. Here the CDR3 DNA reads TGCGCCAGCAGCTTGGATCTAGCGGGAGCCGGGGGCTTGGCCAAAAACATTCAGTACTTC. The complete variable domain, with remaining parts taken from reference TRBV5-1 and TRBJ2-4, reads KAGVTQTPRYLIKTRGQQVTLSCSPISGHRSVSWYQQTPGQGLQFLFEYFSETQRNKGNFPGRFSGRQFSNSRSEMNVSTLELGDSALYLCASSLDLAGAGGLAKNIQYFGAGTRLSVL.